The 5 T cell receptor beta chains below all came from one sample that was sequenced in a study of Graves' ophthalmopathy and Graves' hyperthyroidism. TCR beta CDR3 regions were amplified from RNA transcripts. HTBI primers were used in a first-round RT-PCR, which preceded a second-round multiplex PCR. TCRdb called the multiplex PCR reads again in MiXCR, with one record for every CDR3 protein. The sample lists 150,000 to 200,000 distinct CDR3 sequences, just under 40% occurring once. Sequencing was done on a sample of peripheral blood. These receptors were taken from a man aged 30 to 45 with Graves' ophthalmopathy.

This chain links TRBV6-1 with TRBJ1-2; 9 nucleotides match TRBD1. V lost 7 bases and J lost 8; bases outside the gene matches: 8. The CDR3 is 13 residues long. Germline V gives CDR1 MNHNS, CDR2 SASEGT. In DNA form, the CDR3 reads TGTGCCAGCACCCTTGGGACAGGGAAGGGCTACACCTTC. Translating it yields CASTLGTGKGYTF.

This clonotype was detected only once. The V call is TRBV7-8, the J call TRBJ2-5, with 9 bases that match TRBD1. The CDR3 runs to 16 residues. V lost 5 bases and J lost 5; bases outside the gene matches: 12. Looked up from germline, CDR1 is SGHVS and CDR2 is FQNEAQ. CDR3: CASSAGTGTVWETQYF. CDR3 sequence (DNA): TGTGCCAGCAGCGCCGGGACAGGGACGGTGTGGGAGACCCAGTACTTC.

This chain uses TRBV7-8 with TRBJ1-2, with D perhaps TRBD1 (6 bases). Germline lookup yields CDR1 SGHVS and CDR2 FQNEAQ. V was cut by 2 bases and J by 3 bases, with 7 bases left in between. The CDR3 spans 13 residues. CDR3 in amino acids: CASSLNRDYGYTF. In DNA, the CDR3 is TGTGCCAGCAGCTTAAACAGGGACTATGGCTACACCTTC.

The chain combines TRBV7-3 with TRBJ2-5, with D possibly being TRBD2 (6 bases). Trimming took off 5 bases at V and 7 bases at J, with 14 bases between the two ends. CDR3 length: 13 amino acids. The germline gives CDR1 SGHTA, CDR2 FQGTGA. Written as DNA, the CDR3 is TGTGCCAGCAGCATGACTACCGGGGGGACCCAGTACTTC. Amino acid sequence: CASSMTTGGTQYF.

CDR3 in amino acids: CASSLQTVFSGANVLTF. The CDR3 DNA reads TGTGCCAGCAGCTTACAGACCGTTTTCTCTGGGGCCAACGTCCTGACTTTC. This sequence joins TRBV7-8 and TRBJ2-6, with no clear D. Trimming pared 2 bases from V and 0 bases from J, leaving 11 bases between. CDR1 and CDR2 (germline): SGHVS, FQNEAQ. The CDR3 contains 17 residues.